The rows below give T cell receptor beta chains drawn from one sample of a study of blood T cell repertoires in COVID-19. Some clones are missing from TCRdb's copy, which holds only in-frame ones; the method was immunoSEQ multiplex PCR. The repertoire includes about 59,000 clones, more than 60% of them detected once, and about 17% sits in the top ten. The source material was peripheral blood. The receptors were gathered from a woman aged 45-65 years with active or convalescent COVID-19. The CDR3 runs from the conserved cysteine through the conserved F or W. D genes are given only for firm matches. Size tells how often a clone was seen (once, few, many) or the class of an expanded clone, and some rows leave it out.

V,D,J,size,CDR3,DNA
TRBV19,TRBD2,TRBJ2-5,few,CASRQTGTSVETQYF,TGTGCCAGTAGGCAGACAGGGACTAGCGTAGAGACCCAGTACTTC
TRBV18,-,TRBJ2-2,-,CASSPRVPSATGELFF,TGTGCCAGCTCACCACGCGTTCCAAGTGCCACCGGGGAGCTGTTTTTT
TRBV12-2,-,TRBJ2-7,-,CASRPIHSGNSYEQYF,TGTGCAAGTCGCCCTATCCATAGCGGGAACTCCTACGAGCAGTACTTC
TRBV28,TRBD1,TRBJ2-7,-,CASSFRTGGYEQYF,TGTGCCAGCAGTTTCCGGACAGGGGGCTACGAGCAGTACTTC
TRBV30,-,TRBJ1-1,-,CAWSVGPDTEAFF,TGTGCCTGGAGTGTGGGGCCGGACACTGAAGCTTTCTTT
TRBV29-1,-,TRBJ1-5,-,CSVGGIWDQPQHF,TGCAGCGTGGGGGGGATTTGGGATCAGCCCCAGCATTTT
TRBV11-2,TRBD2,TRBJ2-7,-,CASSWTSGSDEQYF,TGTGCCAGCAGTTGGACTAGCGGGAGCGACGAGCAGTACTTC
TRBV6-5,TRBD2,TRBJ2-7,-,CASSRLAGENEQYF,TGTGCCAGCTCCCGGCTAGCGGGAGAGAACGAGCAGTACTTC
TRBV27,TRBD1,TRBJ2-1,few,CASSSGTGGFDEQFF,TGTGCCAGCAGTTCCGGGACAGGGGGGTTCGATGAGCAGTTCTTC
TRBV21-1,-,TRBJ1-2,-,CASSTGPSNYGYTF,TGTGCCAGCTCGACAGGGCCTTCTAACTATGGCTACACCTTC
TRBV6-5,-,TRBJ2-7,-,CASSPGLVYEQYF,TGTGCCAGCAGTCCCGGACTTGTCTACGAGCAGTACTTC
TRBV2,TRBD1,TRBJ2-5,many,CASKPGQHLGETQYF,TGTGCCAGCAAGCCGGGACAGCACTTGGGGGAGACCCAGTACTTC
TRBV10-3,-,TRBJ2-7,many,CAISDNSYEQYF,TGTGCCATCAGTGACAACTCCTACGAGCAGTACTTC
TRBV7-9,-,TRBJ2-7,-,CASSLSTVAYEQYF,TGTGCCAGCAGCTTATCGACAGTAGCCTACGAGCAGTACTTC
TRBV5-1,TRBD2,TRBJ2-7,-,CASGWREGGEQYF,TGCGCCAGCGGCTGGCGGGAGGGTGGCGAGCAGTACTTC
TRBV7-8,TRBD1,TRBJ2-2,-,CASSLGTGSYTGELFF,TGTGCCAGCAGCTTGGGGACAGGGAGTTACACCGGGGAGCTGTTTTTT
TRBV7-8,TRBD2,TRBJ2-3,-,CASSGRLAGTDTQYF,TGTGCCAGCAGCGGGCGACTAGCGGGCACAGATACGCAGTATTTT
TRBV29-1,TRBD2,TRBJ2-1,-,CSVESSGVYNEQFF,TGCAGCGTTGAATCTAGCGGGGTTTACAATGAGCAGTTCTTC
TRBV18,TRBD2,TRBJ2-3,-,CASSPGTSGSADTQYF,TGTGCCAGCTCACCAGGGACTAGCGGGAGCGCAGATACGCAGTATTTT
TRBV30,-,TRBJ1-3,-,CAWSLWVRGSGNTIYF,TGTGCCTGGAGCCTCTGGGTCAGGGGCTCTGGAAACACCATATATTTT
TRBV7-9,TRBD2,TRBJ2-2,many,CASSLIGAGDTGELFF,TGTGCCAGCAGTCTCATAGGGGCGGGGGACACCGGGGAGCTGTTTTTT
TRBV10-2,TRBD1,TRBJ2-1,-,CASLGQFHEQFF,TGCGCCAGCCTGGGACAGTTTCATGAGCAGTTCTTC
TRBV7-9,TRBD1,TRBJ2-2,-,CASSPLTGTGVAGELFF,TGTGCCAGCAGCCCTCTGACCGGGACAGGTGTAGCCGGGGAGCTGTTTTTT
TRBV7-9,-,TRBJ2-7,-,CASSLVQHEQYF,TGTGCCAGCAGCTTAGTACAGCACGAGCAGTACTTC
TRBV6-6,TRBD1,TRBJ1-2,-,CASSFYRGRGYGYTF,TGTGCCAGCAGTTTCTACAGGGGGCGGGGGTATGGCTACACCTTC
TRBV27,TRBD1,TRBJ1-1,-,CASSWGQGAVTEAFF,TGTGCCAGCAGTTGGGGACAGGGGGCAGTCACTGAAGCTTTCTTT
TRBV10-3,-,TRBJ1-2,-,CAIRRTANYGYTF,TGTGCCATCAGACGGACAGCAAACTATGGCTACACCTTC
TRBV5-4,-,TRBJ1-2,-,CASSLTEKGYTF,TGTGCCAGCAGCTTGACTGAAAAGGGGTACACCTTC
TRBV5-1,-,TRBJ1-3,-,CASSRDTGISGNTIYF,TGCGCCAGCAGTCGTGACACAGGGATCTCTGGAAACACCATATATTTT
TRBV13,TRBD1,TRBJ1-2,-,CASSTLQTGTYGYTF,TGTGCCAGCAGCACCTTACAGACAGGGACCTATGGCTACACCTTC
TRBV3-1/TRBV3-2,TRBD1,TRBJ1-2,once,CASSQVEGASGYTF,TGTGCCAGCAGCCAAGTCGAGGGGGCGTCTGGCTACACCTTC
TRBV27,-,TRBJ2-7,many,CASSSVLRYEQYF,TGTGCCAGCAGCTCGGTTCTCCGATACGAGCAGTACTTC
TRBV7-9,-,TRBJ2-3,-,CASSRRGTDTQYF,TGTGCCAGCAGCCGGCGAGGGACAGATACGCAGTATTTT
TRBV18,-,TRBJ2-3,few,CASSPRRTGTDTQYF,TGTGCCAGCTCACCTAGAAGGACTGGCACAGATACGCAGTATTTT
TRBV12-3/TRBV12-4,-,TRBJ2-7,-,CASSFRDFTGQYF,TGTGCCAGCAGTTTTCGGGACTTCACGGGGCAGTACTTC
TRBV11-2,TRBD1,TRBJ2-7,-,CASSQTGTNSYEQYF,TGTGCCAGCAGCCAGACAGGGACAAACTCCTACGAGCAGTACTTC
TRBV19,-,TRBJ2-6,once,CASMWGAGANVLTF,TGTGCCAGTATGTGGGGGGCTGGGGCCAACGTCCTGACTTTC
TRBV19,TRBD2,TRBJ2-2,-,CASSQGLAGGFDTGELFF,TGTGCCAGTAGTCAGGGACTAGCGGGAGGGTTCGACACCGGGGAGCTGTTTTTT
TRBV3-1/TRBV3-2,-,TRBJ2-1,-,CASSQGVLAANEQFF,TGTGCCAGCAGCCAAGGCGTCCTCGCGGCCAATGAGCAGTTCTTC
TRBV29-1,TRBD1,TRBJ2-3,few,CSVEDQDRGPDTQYF,TGCAGCGTTGAAGATCAAGACAGGGGGCCAGATACGCAGTATTTT